This record concerns one TCR beta chain sequence. The method was immunoSEQ multiplex PCR; TCRdb's version includes in-frame clones alone and lacks a portion of them. The table records 150,000 to 180,000 clones, 90% of them present only once. The data were obtained in a study of T cell responses to AZD1222 COVID-19 vaccine. The TCR comes from an adult who received the AZD1222 COVID-19 vaccine. Sequenced here: peripheral blood, sampled 28 days after the second AZD1222 dose.

CDR3 coding DNA: TGCGCCAGCAGCACGGAGGCCAGTTACTATGGCTACACCTTC. Protein product: CASSTEASYYGYTF. This chain connects TRBV5-1 to TRBJ1-2, with D uncertain. The CDR3 spans 14 residues. Germline V lookup: CDR1 SGHRS, CDR2 YFSETQ. Trimming left V 4 bases short and J 3 bases short, with 13 bases between. The variable domain in full, with the rest retrieved from reference TRBV5-1 and TRBJ1-2, is KAGVTQTPRYLIKTRGQQVTLSCSPISGHRSVSWYQQTPGQGLQFLFEYFSETQRNKGNFPGRFSGRQFSNSRSEMNVSTLELGDSALYLCASSTEASYYGYTFGSGTRLTVV.